The T cell receptor beta chain described here comes from a study of a mutant IDH1 vaccine in newly diagnosed glioma. Looking at the study overall: Participants attended visit V12, the safety follow-up, at week 35, and then attended visit V13 at week 47. Overall study results and limits: Pseudoprogression looked unconnected to shifts in top peripheral T cell clonotypes.

Time point in this sample: week 35, safety follow-up. Each vaccine dose was 300 ug of mutant IDH1 20-mer peptide, with topical imiquimod. Note on this clone: Its antigen remains unknown.

Libraries were prepared by immunoSEQ multiplex PCR; TCRdb keeps only in-frame clonotypes and omits some of them. The repertoire holds about 32,000 clones, approximately 78% seen once, with roughly 7.1% in the top ten. The CDR3 runs 15 residues. Germline lookup yields CDR1 ENHRY and CDR2 SYGVKD. With V trimmed by 5 bases and J by 6 bases, 9 bases remained unmatched. The J gene is TRBJ2-1, the V gene TRBV10-3; 8 bases line up with TRBD1. This clonotype was obtained from a woman under 30 with glioma. This material consisted of PBMCs, taken from a glioma patient whose treatment included an IDH1 peptide vaccine. The CDR3 DNA is TGTGCCATCAGTTCCGGACAGGGAATGCGCAATGAGCAGTTCTTC. Protein product: CAISSGQGMRNEQFF.